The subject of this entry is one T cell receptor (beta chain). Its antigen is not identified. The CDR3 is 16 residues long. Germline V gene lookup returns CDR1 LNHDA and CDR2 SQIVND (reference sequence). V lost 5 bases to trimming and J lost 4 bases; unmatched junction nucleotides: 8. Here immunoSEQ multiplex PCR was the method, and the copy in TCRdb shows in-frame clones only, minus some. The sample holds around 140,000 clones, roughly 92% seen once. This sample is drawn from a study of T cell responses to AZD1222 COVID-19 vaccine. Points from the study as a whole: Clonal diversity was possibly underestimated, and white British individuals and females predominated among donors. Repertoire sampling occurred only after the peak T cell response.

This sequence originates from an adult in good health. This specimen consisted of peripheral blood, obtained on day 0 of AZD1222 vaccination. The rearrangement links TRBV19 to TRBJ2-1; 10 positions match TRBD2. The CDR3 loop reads CASSLTLAGAYNEQFF. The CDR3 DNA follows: TGTGCCAGTAGTCTGACCCTAGCGGGGGCGTACAATGAGCAGTTCTTC.